This is a list of T cell receptor beta chains from one sample in a study of T cell changes during pregnancy in multiple sclerosis. Only in-frame clones appear in the TCRdb table, and some are missing; sequencing was by immunoSEQ multiplex PCR. The sample records 40,000 to 45,000 clones, 70% to 90% being singletons. Sample: CD4+ T cells from peripheral blood mononuclear cells, taken after pregnancy. The receptors here all came from a female donor with multiple sclerosis, enrolled in a pregnancy study. Each CDR3 is given with its conserved first and last residue. D genes are given only for firm matches. Clone sizes are given selectively: once, few, many, or a class where the clone is expanded.

J gene	V gene	clone size	D gene	CDR3 DNA	CDR3 protein
TRBJ1-5	TRBV5-1	NA	NA	TGCGCCAGCAGCTTGGCCCACAATCAGCCCCAGCATTTT	CASSLAHNQPQHF
TRBJ2-2	TRBV2	NA	NA	TGTGCCAGCAGTAGAGTCAACCCTAACACCGGGGAGCTGTTTTTT	CASSRVNPNTGELFF
TRBJ1-1	TRBV27	NA	NA	TGTGCCAGCAGTTTAGAAAGCCGGAGGAACACTGAAGCTTTCTTT	CASSLESRRNTEAFF
TRBJ1-5	TRBV19	NA	NA	TGTGCCAGCAGCCCCAGGGCTCAGCCCCAGCATTTT	CASSPRAQPQHF
TRBJ2-2	TRBV28	NA	NA	TGTGCCAGCAATACACAGGGGAACACCGGGGAGCTGTTTTTT	CASNTQGNTGELFF
TRBJ2-4	TRBV10-2	NA	TRBD1	TGCGCCAGCAGTGAACCAACAGGGGGCGAAGCCAAAAACATTCAGTACTTC	CASSEPTGGEAKNIQYF
TRBJ2-1	TRBV4-3	NA	NA	TGCGCCAGCAGCCAGCGGAATGAGCAGTTCTTC	CASSQRNEQFF
TRBJ1-5	TRBV5-1	NA	NA	TGCGCCAGCAGCTTGGAGCCAGGGGAGGGTCAGCCCCAGCATTTT	CASSLEPGEGQPQHF
TRBJ1-6	TRBV18	NA	TRBD1	TGTGCCAGCTCACCCTTTTCAGGGGGCGCCAATTCACCCCTCCACTTT	CASSPFSGGANSPLHF
TRBJ2-5	TRBV7-9	NA	NA	TGTGCCAGCAGCTTTTATTCGGGGGGCGAAGAGACCCAGTACTTC	CASSFYSGGEETQYF
TRBJ1-2	TRBV4-3	NA	NA	TGCGCCAGCAGCCAGCTAGATTGGGGGGAAGGCGGCTACACCTTC	CASSQLDWGEGGYTF
TRBJ1-1	TRBV28	once	NA	TGTGCCAGCAGTTTAGCCGGTGGGGAGTACACTGAAGCTTTCTTT	CASSLAGGEYTEAFF
TRBJ1-5	TRBV28	NA	TRBD1	TGTGCCAGCGGGTGGGACAGGAATAGCAATCAGCCCCAGCATTTT	CASGWDRNSNQPQHF
TRBJ2-5	TRBV4-3	once	NA	TGCGCCAGCAGCCAAGGCGCTCGGGGGACTGGAGAGACCCAGTACTTC	CASSQGARGTGETQYF
TRBJ1-1	TRBV4-1	NA	NA	TGCGCCAGCAGCCAGCAACTGACATTGAACACTGAAGCTTTCTTT	CASSQQLTLNTEAFF
TRBJ1-3	TRBV6-6	NA	NA	TGTGCCGGTGCAGGCTCTGGAAACACCATATATTTT	CAGAGSGNTIYF
TRBJ2-1	TRBV9	NA	TRBD2	TGTGCCAGCAGCGTAGCCGGGACTAGCGTAGGGAATGAGCAGTTCTTC	CASSVAGTSVGNEQFF
TRBJ2-4	TRBV5-4	few	TRBD1	TGTGCCAGCAGCAGTGGGACAGGCCGAGCCAAAAACATTCAGTACTTC	CASSSGTGRAKNIQYF
TRBJ2-5	TRBV2	NA	TRBD1	TGTGCCAGCAGTGAGCTTAGGGGGCGCTTTGAGACCCAGTACTTC	CASSELRGRFETQYF
TRBJ2-5	TRBV5-1	NA	NA	TGCGCCAGCAGACAGGGCTTGGGCCAAGAGACCCAGTACTTC	CASRQGLGQETQYF